This T cell receptor beta chain was captured by sequencing in a study of molecular identifiers for immune sequencing clone quantification. Overall study context: Five aliquots were made in replicates from the RNA of around 18,000 or 91,000 naive CD8 cells, and four were sequenced. The study, taken as a whole, reports: Under 1% of molecules in naive cells, but over 99% of effector molecules, belonged to clones above 20 RNA copies.

The use of previously described methods and listed TCR primers produced the bulk TCR libraries. Using its own MiXCR run on the PCR reads, TCRdb lists one record per CDR3 protein. The sample includes around 470,000 distinct CDR3 sequences, around 23% of them seen just once. The CDR3 is 13 amino acids. The germline V gene has CDR1 MNHNS and CDR2 SASEGT. Between the trimmed V and J ends, which lost 2 bases and 6 bases, there was a span of 11 bases. This clonotype was seen a handful of times. Its specificity is unknown. In the sort, naive CD8 T cells were defined as CD8+CD4-CCR7+CD45RA+. The sequencing sample was made of naive CD8+ T cells from blood, with Jurkat cell RNA spiked in. Subset specified: FACS-sorted CD8+CD4-CCR7+CD45RA+ naive T cells. The rearrangement joins TRBV6-1 to TRBJ2-7, with D uncertain. This clonotype originated in a human donor in good health. Some libraries in this study had Jurkat cell RNA spiked in. The DNA for the CDR3 is TGTGCCAGCAGTGAAATCGGCCAGGTCGAGCAGTACTTC. Residues: CASSEIGQVEQYF.